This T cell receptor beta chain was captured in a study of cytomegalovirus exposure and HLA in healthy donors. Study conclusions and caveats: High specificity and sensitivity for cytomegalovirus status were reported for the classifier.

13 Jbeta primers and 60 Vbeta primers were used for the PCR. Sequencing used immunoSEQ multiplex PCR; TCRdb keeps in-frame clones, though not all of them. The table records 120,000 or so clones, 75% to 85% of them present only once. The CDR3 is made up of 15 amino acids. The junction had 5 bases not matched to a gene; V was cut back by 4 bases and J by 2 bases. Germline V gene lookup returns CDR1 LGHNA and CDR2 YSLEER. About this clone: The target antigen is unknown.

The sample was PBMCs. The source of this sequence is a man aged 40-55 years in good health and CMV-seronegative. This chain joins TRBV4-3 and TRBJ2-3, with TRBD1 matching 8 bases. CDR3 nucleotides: TGCGCCAGCAGCCTTGGACAGGGCAACACAGATACGCAGTATTTT. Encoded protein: CASSLGQGNTDTQYF.